The 28 T cell receptor beta chains given below trace back to one sample, sequenced in a study of cytomegalovirus exposure and HLA in healthy donors. Primers: 60 Vbeta forward and 13 Jbeta reverse. Profiling relied on immunoSEQ multiplex PCR, and the TCRdb table lists in-frame clones only, not all of them. The sample has about 80,000 clones; about 80% are singletons. The sequencing sample was made of PBMCs. All receptors derive from a woman between 45 and 65 years old in good health and CMV-seropositive.

The chain is built from TRBV10-3 and TRBJ1-2; the D is unclear. Trimming cost V 0 bases and J 2 bases, with 10 bases left between them. There are 15 residues in the CDR3. Germline CDR1 reads ENHRY; CDR2 reads SYGVKD. This CDR3 is CAISESRVGNYGYTF. CDR3 nucleotide sequence: TGTGCCATCAGTGAGTCGAGGGTAGGAAACTATGGCTACACCTTC.

The V and J genes are TRBV5-1 and TRBJ1-2, with 7 bases identical to TRBD1. The germline CDR1 and CDR2 sequences are SGHRS and YFSETQ. The CDR3 consists of 15 residues. The trim removed 3 bases at V and 3 bases at J, leaving 8 bases unmatched. The CDR3 DNA reads TGCGCCAGCAGCTCTCGGACAGGCTGGGACTATGGCTACACCTTC. It codes for CASSSRTGWDYGYTF.

This chain links TRBV5-1 with TRBJ2-5; maybe TRBD1 (6 bases). The CDR3 has 14 residues. Germline V gene data show CDR1 as SGHRS and CDR2 as YFSETQ. V lost 0 bases, J lost 4 bases, and 10 bases lay in between. The CDR3 here is CASSLGQARETQYF. The CDR3 DNA is TGCGCCAGCAGCTTGGGACAGGCTCGAGAGACCCAGTACTTC.

The V and J genes are TRBV4-2 and TRBJ2-6; 7 bases map to TRBD2. V lost 0 bases to trimming and J lost 2 bases; unmatched junction nucleotides: 7. This CDR3 comprises 18 residues. Germline CDR1 LGHNA, CDR2 YNFKEQ. CDR3 sequence reads: CASSQDSPSGAGANVLTF. In DNA form, the CDR3 reads TGTGCCAGCAGCCAAGATAGCCCCAGCGGGGCTGGGGCCAACGTCCTGACTTTC.

The rearrangement links TRBV29-1 to TRBJ1-1; D possibly corresponds to TRBD1 (5 bases). Trimming removed 4 bases at V and 2 bases at J, with 14 bases between. From germline, CDR1 is SQVTM and CDR2 ANQGSEA. The CDR3 runs 14 residues. In DNA, the CDR3 is TGCAGCGTTGCCCCCGGGACTTTAAACACTGAAGCTTTCTTT. Amino acids: CSVAPGTLNTEAFF.

The rearrangement links TRBV6-1 to TRBJ1-5; D not resolved. V lost 3 bases and J lost 0, with 15 bases in between. The germline V gene encodes CDR1 MNHNS and CDR2 SASEGT. This CDR3 spans 17 amino acids. CDR3 DNA sequence: TGTGCCAGCAGTGACAGGCGCAATGACTATAGCAATCAGCCCCAGCATTTT. It codes for CASSDRRNDYSNQPQHF.

This chain joins TRBV4-2 and TRBJ2-7; a weak D match, TRBD2 (6 bases). The CDR3 has 14 residues. V gave up 1 base and J gave up 5 bases, with 12 bases separating them. CDR1 is LGHNA and CDR2 is YNFKEQ in the germline V gene. CDR3 region: CASSQVGAGHEQYF. CDR3 bases: TGTGCCAGCAGCCAAGTAGGGGCGGGACACGAGCAGTACTTC.

The chain joins TRBV27 to TRBJ1-5, with 7 nucleotides matching TRBD1. From germline, CDR1 is MNHEY and CDR2 SMNVEV (reference sequence). The V and J ends lost 0 bases and 3 bases, in that order; junction bases with no gene match: 2. This CDR3 is 15 amino acids long. The CDR3 spells CASSLSQGPNQPQHF. The CDR3 DNA sequence: TGTGCCAGCAGTTTATCACAGGGGCCCAATCAGCCCCAGCATTTT.

The rearrangement uses TRBV7-2 and TRBJ2-1; TRBD2 matches at 9 bases. V trimming: 6 bases; J trimming: 3 bases; junction bases outside the gene matches: 6. CDR3 length: 15 amino acids. The germline V gene encodes CDR1 SGHTA and CDR2 FQGNSA. CDR3 in amino acids: CASSRVAGDYNEQFF. The CDR3 DNA follows: TGTGCCAGCAGTCGAGTAGCGGGGGACTACAATGAGCAGTTCTTC.

The rearrangement links TRBV1 to TRBJ1-5. TRBV1 is assigned pseudogene status. The CDR3 length is 16 residues. The CDR3 DNA reads TGCACCAGCAGCCAAGCTCCGAGGGCGGAGAATCAGCCCCAGCATTTT. It encodes CTSSQAPRAENQPQHF.

The DNA of the CDR3 is TGTGCCAGCAGGTCCCTCTCCCTAAGCGGGAGGGGCGCAGATACGCAGTATTTT. It translates to CASRSLSLSGRGADTQYF. The chain uses TRBV12-1 and TRBJ2-3; the DNA was not used to check the table's D call, TRBD2. TRBV12-1 constitutes a pseudogene. The CDR3 contains 18 residues.

The chain carries TRBV2 and TRBJ1-1; a possible D gene is TRBD1 (6 bases). V lost 2 bases and J 5 bases, leaving 12 bases between the germline ends. From germline, CDR1 is SNHLY and CDR2 FYNNEI. The CDR3 covers 14 residues. The CDR3 DNA reads as TGTGCCAGCAGTGAACGACAGGTAGGGACTGAAGCTTTCTTT. Its translation is CASSERQVGTEAFF.

The V call is TRBV4-1, the J call TRBJ2-1; 9 nucleotides align to TRBD1. The germline V gene encodes CDR1 MGHRA and CDR2 YSYEKL. The CDR3 runs to 14 residues. Unmatched junction bases numbered 4, after V lost 4 bases and J lost 6 bases. CDR3 loop: CASSLGDRVNEQFF. In DNA form, the CDR3 reads TGCGCCAGCAGCCTTGGGGACAGGGTCAATGAGCAGTTCTTC.

A remark on this clone: One junction end disagrees with the germline gene, perhaps due to a read error. The chain joins TRBV7-9 to TRBJ1-2; D remains ambiguous. CDR1 and CDR2 (germline): SEHNR, FQNEAQ (reference sequence). CDR3 size: 15 residues. The CDR3 nucleotides are TGTTCCAGCAGCTTAGTAATCGGGACTAACTATGGCTACACCTTC. This codes for CSSSLVIGTNYGYTF.

This clone showed up just a few times. The chain carries TRBV13 and TRBJ2-1; TRBD2 is a possible D gene (5 bases). Trimming took 3 bases from V and 4 from J, leaving 16 bases between them. This CDR3 contains 16 residues. Germline CDR1 reads PRHDT; CDR2 reads FYEKMQ (reference sequence). The CDR3 DNA reads as TGTGCCAGCAGCTTGGGGTCTAGCAGCGAGTACAATGAGCAGTTCTTC. Protein sequence: CASSLGSSSEYNEQFF.

V gene TRBV5-1 combines with J gene TRBJ1-6; 7 nucleotides align to TRBD1. The V gene end was trimmed by 4 bases and the J gene end by 8 bases; junction bases not matched to a gene: 9. Germline V gene data show CDR1 as SGHRS and CDR2 as YFSETQ. CDR3 length: 15 amino acids. CDR3 protein: CASSERTGVDSPLHF. The CDR3 coding sequence is TGCGCCAGCAGCGAAAGAACAGGGGTTGATTCACCCCTCCACTTT.

Here the CDR3 reads CASSPRAAGDNEQFF. The CDR3 nucleotides read TGTGCCAGCAGCCCCCGGGCAGCGGGAGACAATGAGCAGTTCTTC. The chain recombines TRBV5-4 with TRBJ2-1; 8 bases line up with TRBD2. V dropped 4 bases and J dropped 5; count of bases not matched to a gene: 8. Germline CDR1 reads SGHNT; CDR2 reads YYREEE (reference sequence). This CDR3 is built from 15 residues.

CDR3 DNA sequence: TGTGCCAGCAGCTTGGCCCAGGGTTATACTGAAGCTTTCTTT. It yields the protein CASSLAQGYTEAFF. The rearrangement uses TRBV11-3 and TRBJ1-1, with D tentatively TRBD1 (5 bases). The V gene lost 3 bases and the J gene lost 5 bases, with 13 bases spanning the gap. The CDR3 is 14 residues long. The germline V gene encodes CDR1 SGHNT and CDR2 YENEEA.

V usage is TRBV7-6 and J usage is TRBJ1-5, with a possible D match to TRBD1 (6 bases). The CDR3 contains 14 residues. Germline assignment: CDR1 SGHVS and CDR2 FNYEAQ. V was cut by 5 bases and J by 4 bases, with 12 bases left in between. DNA of the CDR3: TGTGCCAGCAGCCGGGAACAGGGAAATCAGCCCCAGCATTTT. The encoded protein is CASSREQGNQPQHF.

V and J are TRBV5-1 and TRBJ1-6, with no clear D. The CDR3 is 16 residues long. In germline, CDR1 is SGHRS, CDR2 YFSETQ. Trimming cost V 3 bases and J 6 bases, with 16 bases left between them. The CDR3 spells CASSSERPTVNSPLHF. The CDR3 coding sequence is TGCGCCAGCAGCTCGGAGAGGCCCACCGTTAATTCACCCCTCCACTTT.

The chain has TRBV9 and TRBJ2-2; no definite D call. The CDR3 is 14 amino acids. The V gene lost 0 bases and the J gene lost 4 bases, with 7 bases spanning the gap. CDR1 is SGDLS, CDR2 YYNGEE, per germline. CDR3 loop: CASSVGLLTGELFF. The CDR3 DNA is TGTGCCAGCAGCGTAGGGCTTCTCACCGGGGAGCTGTTTTTT.

A few counts support this clone. The rearrangement joins TRBV29-1 to TRBJ1-2; D may be TRBD1 (6 bases). Germline V gene sequence: CDR1 SQVTM, CDR2 ANQGSEA. The CDR3 is 11 residues long. Trimming shortened V by 4 bases and J by 6 bases, and 9 bases separated the two germline ends. The CDR3 bases are TGCAGCGTTGTTTGGGGGCATGGCTACACCTTC. Translating it yields CSVVWGHGYTF.

The chain couples TRBV9 to TRBJ1-5; D gene ambiguous. The V end lost 0 bases, the J end lost 6 bases, and 7 bases lay between the germline ends. This CDR3 is built from 13 residues. Germline CDR1 SGDLS, CDR2 YYNGEE. The CDR3 region is CASSVDGSQPQHF. The CDR3 coding sequence is TGTGCCAGCAGCGTAGACGGGAGTCAGCCCCAGCATTTT.

This clone was counted between two and nine times. The chain employs TRBV2 and TRBJ2-1, with 9 bases fitting TRBD1. Germline-derived CDR1 and CDR2 are SNHLY and FYNNEI. With V trimmed by 3 bases and J by 3 bases, 6 bases remained unmatched. CDR3 length: 16 residues. The DNA of the CDR3 is TGTGCCAGCAGTGAGGGACAGGGAAAGGGCTACAATGAGCAGTTCTTC. Translating it yields CASSEGQGKGYNEQFF.

The chain has TRBV13 and TRBJ1-1; 9 bases align to TRBD1. Germline assignment: CDR1 PRHDT and CDR2 FYEKMQ (reference sequence). The V and J ends lost 6 bases and 5 bases, in that order; junction bases with no gene match: 10. The CDR3 sequence is 15 residues long. The chain's CDR3 is CASRETGTGRTEAFF. The CDR3 DNA is TGTGCCAGCAGAGAGACCGGGACAGGGAGGACTGAAGCTTTCTTT. The complete variable domain, with remaining parts taken from reference TRBV13 and TRBJ1-1, reads AAGVIQSPRHLIKEKRETATLKCYPIPRHDTVYWYQQGPGQDPQFLISFYEKMQSDKGSIPDRFSAQQFSDYHSELNMSSLELGDSALYFCASRETGTGRTEAFFGQGTRLTVV.

Only one count was recorded for this clone. The CDR3 protein is CASSIYPQGDQPQHF. DNA for the CDR3: TGTGCCAGTAGTATATACCCCCAGGGGGATCAGCCCCAGCATTTT. The chain combines TRBV19 with TRBJ1-5, with 7 bases matching TRBD1. The junction had 6 bases not matched to a gene; V was cut back by 2 bases and J by 5 bases. The CDR3 contains 15 residues. Germline V gene sequence: CDR1 LNHDA, CDR2 SQIVND (reference sequence).

The CDR3 DNA is TGTGCCAGCAGCCCTAGGGGGACAGGTGAAGCTTTCTTT. Amino acid sequence: CASSPRGTGEAFF. The chain joins TRBV6-5 to TRBJ1-1; 8 nucleotides match TRBD1. The V segment lost 6 bases and the J segment 7 bases; nucleotides outside the gene matches: 7. CDR1 and CDR2 from the germline V gene are MNHEY and SVGAGI. The CDR3 consists of 13 residues.

The chain links TRBV4-1 to TRBJ1-4; the match to TRBD1 covers 8 bases. Germline V gene sequence: CDR1 MGHRA, CDR2 YSYEKL. The trim removed 1 base at V and 3 bases at J, leaving 4 bases unmatched. This CDR3 has 16 residues. CDR3 residues: CASSQGQGAPNEKLFF. CDR3 DNA sequence: TGCGCCAGCAGCCAAGGGCAGGGGGCGCCTAATGAAAAACTGTTTTTT.